The clone carrying this TCR beta chain turned up a few times. Antigen specificity is unknown. Via MiXCR, TCRdb re-called the reads, giving one row per CDR3 protein. Of roughly 500,000 distinct CDR3 sequences in the sample, 30% to 40% were seen once. V was pared by 2 bases and J by 3 bases, with 8 bases between. Germline V CDR1 and CDR2: SGHTA, FQGNSA. This CDR3 region has 14 residues. The data were obtained in a study of T cell repertoires in cytomegalovirus infection. Study-wide background: The public TCR beta signatures pointed to both CMV infection and matching HLA type. Study results and caveats: The study found HLA-C-restricted CMV-specific TCR beta clonotypes dominating the ex vivo response.

The rearrangement joins TRBV7-2 to TRBJ1-5; the D is unclear. Here the sequenced sample was cultured PBMCs, taken from culture after CMV antigen stimulation. The sequence derives from a human donor in good health (CMV status not recorded). Some clones in this sample may be carry-over from other donors' samples. DNA for the CDR3: TGTGCCAGCAGCTTACAGTGGGTCAATCAGCCCCAGCATTTT. Translated, it gives CASSLQWVNQPQHF.